In this sample, the clone carrying this T cell receptor (beta chain) turned up a few times. What it recognizes is unknown. TCRB transcripts that were expressed got sequenced, as all of the isolated RNA had been reverse transcribed. TCRdb keeps only in-frame clones here, not all; method: immunoSEQ multiplex PCR. This sample has some 660,000 clones; roughly 13% occur once, and the top ten carry approximately 0.043%. Every participating donor gave one draw, a heparinised blood sample averaging approximately 110 mL. The data derive from a study of beta chain features in type 1 diabetes. Trimming removed 3 bases from V and 2 bases from J, with 17 bases in between. The CDR3 runs 17 residues. CDR1 and CDR2 (germline): KGHSH, LQKENI. Notes on the study in general: A moderate, significant TCRB CDR3 shortening appeared in type 1 diabetes across four CD4+ subsets.

The sample taken for sequencing was naive CD4+ T cells from blood. The sequence came from a man between 18 and 35 years old with type 1 diabetes. The V gene is TRBV18, the J gene TRBJ1-5; D might be TRBD1 (6 bases). As DNA, the CDR3 is TGTGCCAGCTCACCCCAAGAAGTGGGGGGCGGCAATCAGCCCCAGCATTTT. Protein product: CASSPQEVGGGNQPQHF.